Listed below are T cell receptor beta chains from one sample, sequenced in a study of blood T cell repertoires in COVID-19. Clones were read by immunoSEQ multiplex PCR, and TCRdb kept only the in-frame ones, dropping some. Of some 290,000 clones listed, 90% were seen once; the top ten hold 1%. The specimen was peripheral blood. Source of these receptors: a woman in her forties with COVID-19, enrolled during active disease. Each CDR3 is given with its conserved first and last residue. Fields, in order: D gene, V gene, clone size, J gene, CDR3 DNA, CDR3 protein. D genes are given only for firm matches. Rows give clone size only sometimes, using once, few, many, or a class for an expanded clone.

>TRBD1|TRBV5-1|few|TRBJ2-5
TGCGCCAGCAGCTTGGCCGAGGGACAGGGGAAAGAGACCCAGTACTTC
CASSLAEGQGKETQYF
>TRBD1|TRBV30|.|TRBJ1-1
TGTGCCTGGGGACAGGTGAACACTGAAGCTTTCTTT
CAWGQVNTEAFF
>.|TRBV4-3|.|TRBJ1-2
TGCGCCAGCAGCCAAGAAGTTCATCGGGGAGACTATGGCTACACCTTC
CASSQEVHRGDYGYTF
>TRBD2|TRBV19|.|TRBJ2-1
TGTGCCAGTAGTCCAATCCCCCCGGGACTAGCAAACAATGAGCAGTTCTTC
CASSPIPPGLANNEQFF
>.|TRBV6-5|once|TRBJ1-4
TGTGCCAGCAGATTACAGGGTTTGAATGAAAAACTGTTTTTT
CASRLQGLNEKLFF
>.|TRBV19|once|TRBJ1-2
TGTGCCAGTAGTATCGTTACGGACAGACTATCCTATGGCTACACCTTC
CASSIVTDRLSYGYTF
>TRBD1|TRBV2|.|TRBJ2-7
TGTGCCAGCGGCTTAACAGGGGGCGAGCAGTACTTC
CASGLTGGEQYF
>.|TRBV5-6|.|TRBJ1-6
TGTGCCAGCAGCTTCACCGGAAACCAGGGTTCACCCCTCCACTTT
CASSFTGNQGSPLHF
>TRBD1|TRBV9|.|TRBJ1-2
TGTGCCAGCAGCGTAGGGAGGAGACAGGGGCTCTATGGCTACACCTTC
CASSVGRRQGLYGYTF
>TRBD2|TRBV5-6|.|TRBJ2-3
TGTGCCAGCAGCTTGGAGACTAGCGGGGGCTCCAATACGCAGTATTTT
CASSLETSGGSNTQYF
>TRBD1|TRBV5-1|.|TRBJ1-4
TGCGCCAGCAGCCCTGGACAGGGGCGGACTAATGAAAAACTGTTTTTT
CASSPGQGRTNEKLFF
>.|TRBV28|.|TRBJ1-4
TGTGCCAGCAGCTCAAGGACTGAAGTAAATGAAAAACTGTTTTTT
CASSSRTEVNEKLFF
>TRBD1|TRBV5-1|.|TRBJ1-5
TGCGCCAGCAGCCTAGGGGGCTTAAGCAATCAGCCCCAGCATTTT
CASSLGGLSNQPQHF
>TRBD1|TRBV24-1|.|TRBJ1-5
TGTGCCACCGGGCGTAACGACAGGGTTGCATGTCAGCCCCAGCATTTT
CATGRNDRVACQPQHF
>TRBD2|TRBV5-6|.|TRBJ2-3
TGTGCCAGCAGCTTGGAGGGAGGGCCCCGGTTGAGCACAGATACGCAGTATTTT
CASSLEGGPRLSTDTQYF
>TRBD1|TRBV3-1/TRBV3-2|.|TRBJ2-6
TGTGCCAGCAGCAAGGACAGGGACCACTCTGGGGCCAACGTCCTGACTTTC
CASSKDRDHSGANVLTF
>.|TRBV7-8|.|TRBJ2-3
TGTGCCAGCAGCCGAGACAGACGCACAGATACGCAGTATTTT
CASSRDRRTDTQYF
>.|TRBV3-1/TRBV3-2|.|TRBJ2-3
TGTGCCAGCAGCCAAGATCTGACACTTCAAAATACGCAGTATTTT
CASSQDLTLQNTQYF
>.|TRBV24-1|.|TRBJ2-4
TGTGCCACCGCCCGGAAGGCAGGAAGAAACATTCAGTACTTC
CATARKAGRNIQYF
>TRBD1|TRBV6-5|.|TRBJ1-2
TGTGCCAGCAGTCGGGACAGCTATGGCTACACCTTC
CASSRDSYGYTF
>TRBD1|TRBV13|.|TRBJ1-2
TGTGCCAGCAGCCCCTGGACAGGGGCTAACTATGGCTACACCTTC
CASSPWTGANYGYTF
>TRBD2|TRBV9|.|TRBJ2-3
TGTGCCAGCAGCGTAGCTTCGGGAGGGGGCACAGATACGCAGTATTTT
CASSVASGGGTDTQYF
>.|TRBV12-3/TRBV12-4|.|TRBJ2-7
TGTGCCAGCAGTCGACAGGCCTCCTACGAGCAGTACTTC
CASSRQASYEQYF
>TRBD1|TRBV18|.|TRBJ2-5
TGTGCCAGCTCACCGACAGGGGAAGAGACCCAGTACTTC
CASSPTGEETQYF
>TRBD1|TRBV19|.|TRBJ1-2
TGTGCCAGTAGCATGCTTGGACAGGGGATTGCCTATGGCTACACCTTC
CASSMLGQGIAYGYTF
>.|TRBV7-2|.|TRBJ2-7
TGTGCCAGCAGCAATACAGGTGGGGAGCAGTACTTC
CASSNTGGEQYF
>.|TRBV11-2|few|TRBJ2-7
TGTGCCAGCAGCTTGAGGCAGGGCCCCGTCTCCTACGAGCAGTACTTC
CASSLRQGPVSYEQYF
>TRBD1|TRBV19|once|TRBJ1-2
TGTGCCAGTGGAACAGGGGGGTATGGCTACACCTTC
CASGTGGYGYTF
>.|TRBV7-6|.|TRBJ2-7
TGTGCCAGCAGCTTAGCCGCAGGGGTTTCCTACGAGCAGTACTTC
CASSLAAGVSYEQYF
>TRBD1|TRBV28|.|TRBJ1-1
TGTGCCAGCAGTCAAGGGACAGGGTACACTGAAGCTTTCTTT
CASSQGTGYTEAFF
>.|TRBV2|.|TRBJ2-4
TGTGCCAGCAGGGAGGGGATTCAGTACTTC
CASREGIQYF
>.|TRBV29-1|few|TRBJ2-1
TGCAGCGTTGGGCAGGGTAGAGATGAGCAGTTCTTC
CSVGQGRDEQFF
>TRBD2|TRBV27|.|TRBJ2-7
TGTGCCAGCAGCTTCAGCGGGAGTAAATACGAGCAGTACTTC
CASSFSGSKYEQYF
>.|TRBV5-8|.|TRBJ2-3
TGTGCCAGCAGTTTAGGACAAATTAGCACAGATACGCAGTATTTT
CASSLGQISTDTQYF
>TRBD1|TRBV7-9|few|TRBJ1-2
TGTGCCAGCAGCTTAGAGGGGGCGTCCTGGACAGGGAATGGCTACACCTTC
CASSLEGASWTGNGYTF
>TRBD1|TRBV6-2/TRBV6-3|.|TRBJ1-1
TGTGCCAGCAGTTACCTTCGGACAGGGGCTCAGAACACTGAAGCTTTCTTT
CASSYLRTGAQNTEAFF
>.|TRBV5-6|.|TRBJ1-5
TGTGCCAGCAGTTTTTACCAGGGTGAGTTGGGCCAGCCCCAGCATTTT
CASSFYQGELGQPQHF
>TRBD1|TRBV18|.|TRBJ2-7
TGTGCCAGCTCACCCGGGACAGGTGGTGACGAGCAGTACTTC
CASSPGTGGDEQYF
>TRBD2|TRBV19|.|TRBJ2-2
TGTGCCAGTAGTCGGGCGGGGGGAGCGAACACCGGGGAGCTGTTTTTT
CASSRAGGANTGELFF
>.|TRBV5-4|.|TRBJ1-2
TGTGCCAGCAGCTTGAAAACAGGTGCTAACTATGGCTACACCTTC
CASSLKTGANYGYTF
>TRBD1|TRBV2|few|TRBJ2-2
TGTGCCAGCGGAAACCCGGGACAGGGGTCCGGGGAGCTGTTTTTT
CASGNPGQGSGELFF
>TRBD1|TRBV6-5|.|TRBJ1-2
TGTGCCAGCAGTCTTCACCAGACAGGGGGTTATGGCTACACCTTC
CASSLHQTGGYGYTF
>TRBD2|TRBV15|once|TRBJ2-1
TGTGCCACGGGACTAGCGGGATACAATGAGCAGTTCTTC
CATGLAGYNEQFF
>.|TRBV19|.|TRBJ1-3
TGTGCCAGTATCCGGGACGGGAGCTCTGGAAACACCATATATTTT
CASIRDGSSGNTIYF
>TRBD1|TRBV10-3|.|TRBJ1-5
TGTGCCATCAGTGGTGACAGGGGGCCTAGCAATCAGCCCCAGCATTTT
CAISGDRGPSNQPQHF
>TRBD2|TRBV3-1/TRBV3-2|.|TRBJ2-1
TGTGCCAGCAGCCAGCTAGCGGGAGTCAATGAGCAGTTCTTC
CASSQLAGVNEQFF
>TRBD1|TRBV29-1|.|TRBJ1-1
TGCAGCGTTGATATAGGACAGGGGTTCACTGAAGCTTTCTTT
CSVDIGQGFTEAFF
>.|TRBV20-1|once|TRBJ1-2
TGCAGTGCCATCGACGGAGGAGGCTACACCTTC
CSAIDGGGYTF
>.|TRBV3-1/TRBV3-2|.|TRBJ1-1
TGTGCCAGCAGCCAAGTCTTGTCGAACACTGAAGCTTTCTTT
CASSQVLSNTEAFF
>.|TRBV27|few|TRBJ1-3
TGTGCCAGCAGTTTACAGGGCTTCATATATTTT
CASSLQGFIYF
>.|TRBV3-1/TRBV3-2|.|TRBJ1-5
TGTGCCAGCAGCGACGGCGGCCTTAATCAGCCCCAGCATTTT
CASSDGGLNQPQHF
>.|TRBV2|.|TRBJ1-5
TGTGCCAGCAGTGAAGCGAGTCGGACAGGCAATCAGCCCCAGCATTTT
CASSEASRTGNQPQHF
>TRBD1|TRBV7-2|.|TRBJ1-1
TGTGCCAGCAGCAACCGACAGGGCTGGGGTACTGAAGCTTTCTTT
CASSNRQGWGTEAFF